The clone carrying this T cell receptor (beta chain) has at least ten counts. The antigen remains unidentified. One end of the junction does not line up with germline, which may come from a read error. The CDR3 runs 13 residues. The germline V gene encodes CDR1 SGHRS and CDR2 YFSETQ. Preparation of the TCRbeta library involved a method that used unique molecular identifiers. TCRdb called the PCR reads again in MiXCR, with one record for every CDR3 protein. The sample yields 140,000 or so distinct CDR3 sequences, about 9% seen once. This entry comes from a study of T-cell reconstitution after alpha-beta-depleted transplantation in children. Whole-study findings and limits: Newly generated T cells supplied most T-cell counts and diversity one year post-transplant. Reportedly, roughly two months post-transplant, alpha-beta T cells arose from several hundred expanded graft clones.

Specimen: PBMCs, mostly from graft donor cells, collected 180 days after TCRalphabeta/CD19-depleted stem cell transplant. This receptor was taken from a female patient between 2 and 10 years old who had a stem cell transplant for congenital amegakaryocytic thrombocytopenia, so the T cells may come from the graft donor. The chain employs TRBV5-1 and TRBJ2-5; 7 bases agree with TRBD1. The CDR3 DNA reads TGTGCCAGCAGTCCGGGACAGCAAGAGACCCAGTACTTC. It codes for CASSPGQQETQYF.